A single sample is the source of the 6 T cell receptor beta chains below, sequenced in a study of CD8+CD57+ T cells in acquired aplastic anemia. Genomic DNA was employed as the template in profiling TCR beta VDJ and CDR3. TCRdb fed the reads into MiXCR, producing one record per CDR3 protein. The sample has around 170,000 distinct CDR3 sequences, 46% seen once. Sequenced sample: sorted CD4+, CD8+, or CD8+CD57+ T cells (not recorded which) from PBMCs. These receptors all stem from a human donor in good health.

Ten or more counts support this clonotype. The rearrangement uses TRBV7-3 and TRBJ2-6, with D hard to call. From germline, CDR1 is SGHTA and CDR2 FQGTGA. V lost 2 bases, J lost 2 bases, and 4 bases lay in between. The CDR3 has 14 amino acids. The CDR3 DNA reads as TGTGCCAGCAGCTTACTCCCTGGGGCCAACGTCCTGACTTTC. Amino acid sequence: CASSLLPGANVLTF.

The chain carries TRBV7-9 and TRBJ2-5; D remains unclear. The V gene's germline CDR1 is SEHNR and CDR2 FQNEAQ (reference sequence). Trimming took 1 base from V and 9 from J, leaving 3 bases between them. The CDR3 has 10 residues. CDR3 sequence (DNA): TGTGCCAGCAGCTTAGTGGCCCAGTACTTC. As protein: CASSLVAQYF.

This clonotype occurred many times. The chain joins TRBV2 to TRBJ2-7, with TRBD2 matching over 8 bases. This CDR3 has 14 residues. Looked up from germline, CDR1 is SNHLY and CDR2 is FYNNEI. V lost 2 bases, J lost 6 bases, and 6 bases stayed unmatched. CDR3 sequence: CASSENTGLGEQYF. DNA for the CDR3: TGTGCCAGCAGTGAAAATACGGGACTAGGCGAGCAGTACTTC. Combining the CDR3 with reference TRBV2 and TRBJ2-7 gives the whole variable domain EPEVTQTPSHQVTQMGQEVILRCVPISNHLYFYWYRQILGQKVEFLVSFYNNEISEKSEIFDDQFSVERPDGSNFTLKIRSTKLEDSAMYFCASSENTGLGEQYFGPGTRLTVT.

The V call is TRBV25-1, the J call TRBJ1-6; possibly TRBD1 for D (6 bases). Looked up from germline, CDR1 is MGHDK and CDR2 is SYGVNS. The V end lost 4 bases, the J end lost 10 bases, and 14 bases lay between the germline ends. This CDR3 comprises 14 residues. The CDR3 loop is CASSGGQTYSPLHF. The CDR3 bases are TGTGCCAGCAGTGGAGGACAGACCTACTCACCCCTCCACTTT.

The CDR3 nucleotides read TGTGCCACCAGCAGGAGACAGGGGGCGACGCCCCAGCATTTT. Protein: CATSRRQGATPQHF. The V and J genes are TRBV15 and TRBJ1-5, with 10 bases fitting TRBD1. Trimming removed 3 bases from V and 9 bases from J; junction bases left unmatched: 5. This CDR3 is 14 amino acids long. Germline CDR1 LNHNV, CDR2 YYDKDF (reference sequence).

This chain links TRBV7-8 with TRBJ2-1; 9 bases align to TRBD2. The CDR3 has 15 residues. Trimming cost V 3 bases and J 5 bases; bases outside gene matches: 5. In germline, CDR1 is SGHVS, CDR2 FQNEAQ. The DNA for the CDR3 is TGTGCCAGCAGCTTCTCTAGCGGGATCGACAATGAGCAGTTCTTC. It codes for CASSFSSGIDNEQFF.